The 10 T cell receptor beta chains below were found in one sample sequenced in a study of T cell changes during pregnancy in multiple sclerosis. Sequencing was performed with immunoSEQ multiplex PCR; in TCRdb, only in-frame clones are kept and a portion is missing. The top ten hold 0.99% of the sample, which has 98,000 or so clones, 90% to 95% seen once. The source material was peripheral blood, sampled after pregnancy. Receptors were obtained from a female donor with multiple sclerosis, enrolled in a pregnancy study.

This clone has a handful of counts. Other DNA sequences from this sample encode an identical CDR3 as well. The chain recombines TRBV30 with TRBJ1-5; 7 bases fit TRBD1. This CDR3 comprises 16 residues. Losses at the gene ends were 2 bases for V and 1 base for J; bases not matched to a gene: 8. Germline CDR1 is GTSNPN and CDR2 is SVGIG (reference sequence). CDR3 sequence reads: CAWSPETGRSNQPQHF. The CDR3 nucleotides are TGTGCCTGGAGTCCAGAGACAGGGAGAAGCAATCAGCCCCAGCATTTT.

The chain recombines TRBV7-2 with TRBJ2-1, with 8 bases lining up with TRBD2. This CDR3 contains 15 residues. Unmatched junction bases numbered 11, after V lost 5 bases and J lost 8 bases. Germline lookup yields CDR1 SGHTA and CDR2 FQGNSA. The CDR3 coding sequence is TGTGCCAGCAGCATGGGACTAGGGCGGGGGGATGAGCAGTTCTTC. Translating gives CASSMGLGRGDEQFF. The variable domain in full, with the rest retrieved from reference TRBV7-2 and TRBJ2-1, is GAGVSQSPSNKVTEKGKDVELRCDPISGHTALYWYRQSLGQGLEFLIYFQGNSAPDKSGLPSDRFSAERTGGSVSTLTIQRTQQEDSAVYLCASSMGLGRGDEQFFGPGTRLTVL.

J is TRBJ2-1 and V is TRBV10-3; D is unclear. This CDR3 is built from 11 residues. V was clipped by 4 bases and J by 6 bases, with 4 bases between them. CDR1 ENHRY and CDR2 SYGVKD come from the germline V gene. CDR3 loop: CAISAGNEQFF. The CDR3 nucleotides are TGTGCCATCAGTGCAGGCAATGAGCAGTTCTTC.

V is TRBV9 and J is TRBJ2-3; TRBD2 agrees at 13 bases. The CDR3 runs to 16 residues. V gave up 3 bases and J gave up 4 bases; unmatched junction bases: 5. Germline CDR1 is SGDLS and CDR2 is YYNGEE. Here the CDR3 DNA reads TGTGCCAGCAGCGACGGACTAGCGGGAGTTTCAGATACGCAGTATTTT. It encodes CASSDGLAGVSDTQYF.

The CDR3 DNA is TGTGCCACAAGAAGCGGGAGTTTGGAACTGAATGAGCAGTTCTTC. This translates into CATRSGSLELNEQFF. The chain carries TRBV15 and TRBJ2-1, with 8 nucleotides matching TRBD2. The V and J ends lost 9 bases and 7 bases, in that order; junction bases with no gene match: 14. The germline V gene has CDR1 LNHNV and CDR2 YYDKDF (reference sequence). The length of the CDR3 is 15 residues.

The chain uses TRBV9 and TRBJ1-2, with D possibly TRBD1 on 6 matching bases. The CDR3 is 13 residues long. The V end lost 4 bases, the J end lost 4 bases, and 11 bases lay between the germline ends. Germline V gives CDR1 SGDLS, CDR2 YYNGEE. The CDR3 DNA reads TGTGCCAGCAGCCCTACAGGGTCCTATGGCTACACCTTC. Translating gives CASSPTGSYGYTF.

This clone occurred a few times. CDR3 region: CAWSHGTANTEAFF. Written as DNA, the CDR3 is TGTGCCTGGAGTCACGGGACAGCAAACACTGAAGCTTTCTTT. V is TRBV30 and J is TRBJ1-1, with TRBD1 matching 7 bases. The V gene end was trimmed by 2 bases and the J gene end by 2 bases; junction bases not matched to a gene: 5. The CDR3 extends over 14 amino acids. The germline V gene encodes CDR1 GTSNPN and CDR2 SVGIG (reference sequence).

The chain couples TRBV9 to TRBJ2-1; 7 bases match TRBD2. The CDR3 extends over 15 amino acids. Germline lookup yields CDR1 SGDLS and CDR2 YYNGEE. Unmatched junction bases numbered 4, after V lost 0 bases and J lost 4 bases. CDR3 sequence: CASSVEAGRYNEQFF. CDR3 sequence (DNA): TGTGCCAGCAGCGTAGAAGCGGGAAGGTACAATGAGCAGTTCTTC. The full variable domain, rest sourced from reference TRBV9 and TRBJ2-1, is DSGVTQTPKHLITATGQRVTLRCSPRSGDLSVYWYQQSLDQGLQFLIQYYNGEERAKGNILERFSAQQFPDLHSELNLSSLELGDSALYFCASSVEAGRYNEQFFGPGTRLTVL.

The V and J genes are TRBV7-9 and TRBJ1-2; 7 bases agree with TRBD1. V was clipped by 7 bases and J by 1 base; unmatched bases: 9. CDR3 length: 15 residues. CDR1 SEHNR and CDR2 FQNEAQ come from the germline V gene (reference sequence). The CDR3 DNA is TGTGCCAGCATCCGGGAACAGGGGCTTAACTATGGCTACACCTTC. Its translation is CASIREQGLNYGYTF.

This sequence joins TRBV5-1 and TRBJ2-7; 11 nucleotides agree with TRBD1. The CDR3 is made up of 14 amino acids. V dropped 4 bases and J dropped 3; count of bases not matched to a gene: 3. Germline CDR1 is SGHRS and CDR2 is YFSETQ. In nucleotides, the CDR3 is TGCGCCAGCAGCCCGGGACAGGGGGACTACGAGCAGTACTTC. It is translated as CASSPGQGDYEQYF.